The next 28 T cell receptor beta chains were all read from a single sample in a study of T cell responses to AZD1222 COVID-19 vaccine. Only in-frame clones appear in the TCRdb table, and some are missing; sequencing was by immunoSEQ multiplex PCR. This sample has about 110,000 clones, with less than 95% found just once. Here the sequenced sample was peripheral blood, taken 28 days after the second AZD1222 dose. The source is an adult who received the AZD1222 COVID-19 vaccine.

The table lists this clone with a count of one. The chain links TRBV27 to TRBJ1-2; D not certain. Trimming took 0 bases from V and 4 from J, leaving 12 bases between them. CDR3 size: 15 residues. Germline V gene sequence: CDR1 MNHEY, CDR2 SMNVEV (reference sequence). CDR3 loop: CASSLSSSLGYGYTF. CDR3 in DNA: TGTGCCAGCAGTTTATCCTCAAGCCTGGGCTATGGCTACACCTTC.

The J gene is TRBJ1-2, the V gene TRBV5-1; a possible D gene is TRBD1 (5 bases). Germline V gives CDR1 SGHRS, CDR2 YFSETQ. Trimming took off 4 bases at V and 2 bases at J, with 12 bases between the two ends. This CDR3 is built from 14 residues. The CDR3 DNA reads as TGCGCCAGCAGCCCCGGGACCGAGAACTATGGCTACACCTTC. Translation gives CASSPGTENYGYTF.

V usage is TRBV4-1 and J usage is TRBJ2-1; 11 positions agree with TRBD2. The CDR3 runs 18 residues. Germline CDR1 and CDR2: MGHRA and YSYEKL. V lost 8 bases and J lost 0; bases outside the gene matches: 12. The CDR3 bases are TGCGCCAGCTGGGGAGGGCTAGCGGGGGGAACCTCCTACAATGAGCAGTTCTTC. Its protein is CASWGGLAGGTSYNEQFF.

This clone appeared once. This rearrangement joins TRBV6-5 to TRBJ2-1; D is perhaps TRBD1 (5 bases). The CDR3 sequence is 12 residues long. Germline-derived CDR1 and CDR2 are MNHEY and SVGAGI. Trimming cost V 6 bases and J 5 bases, with 8 bases left between them. Here the CDR3 DNA reads TGTGCCAGCAGCCCAGGGAACAATGAGCAGTTCTTC. Protein sequence: CASSPGNNEQFF.

The rearrangement uses TRBV7-9 and TRBJ2-7; unclear D gene. CDR3 length equals 12 residues. Per the germline V gene, CDR1 is SEHNR and CDR2 is FQNEAQ (reference sequence). The V gene lost 2 bases and the J gene lost 4 bases, with 6 bases spanning the gap. In nucleotides, the CDR3 is TGTGCCAGCAGCTTATTAGGGTACGAGCAGTACTTC. Amino acids: CASSLLGYEQYF.

The chain carries TRBV6-2 or TRBV6-3 and TRBJ1-1; D remains unclear. Germline V lookup: CDR1 MNHEY, CDR2 SVGEGT. This CDR3 is 13 amino acids long. Trimming shortened V by 2 bases and J by 3 bases, and 7 bases separated the two germline ends. The CDR3 DNA is TGTGCCAGCAGTTACATGCAGTACACTGAAGCTTTCTTT. This codes for CASSYMQYTEAFF.

This chain links TRBV6-1 with TRBJ1-6, with D unresolved. The CDR3 is 15 residues long. V lost 2 bases and J 4 bases, leaving 9 bases between the germline ends. Germline values: CDR1 MNHNS, CDR2 SASEGT. CDR3 DNA: TGTGCCAGCAGTGAACTAGGAGGTTATAATTCACCCCTCCACTTT. It specifies CASSELGGYNSPLHF.

This chain uses TRBV4-1 with TRBJ1-5; 7 nucleotides align to TRBD1. The germline V gene has CDR1 MGHRA and CDR2 YSYEKL. The CDR3 covers 16 residues. The V gene end was trimmed by 3 bases and the J gene end by 4 bases; junction bases not matched to a gene: 9. For the CDR3, the DNA is TGCGCCAGCAGCCAGCTTCCGGGACAGCTTAATCAGCCCCAGCATTTT. This translates into CASSQLPGQLNQPQHF.

This clone has just one count. The rearrangement joins TRBV7-9 to TRBJ2-2; TRBD1 might be the D (6 bases). This CDR3 has 16 residues. Germline V gene sequence: CDR1 SEHNR, CDR2 FQNEAQ (reference sequence). V was shortened by 5 bases and J by 0 bases, with 13 bases between the two germline ends. The chain's CDR3 is CASSPRTAPNTGELFF. Here the CDR3 DNA reads TGTGCCAGCAGCCCCCGGACAGCCCCGAACACCGGGGAGCTGTTTTTT.

This chain links TRBV3-1 (or the pseudogene TRBV3-2) with TRBJ1-2; a weak D match, TRBD1 (5 bases). CDR1 is LGHDT and CDR2 is YNNKEL in the germline V gene (reference sequence). V was shortened by 1 base and J by 5 bases, with 20 bases between the two germline ends. CDR3 length equals 17 residues. The CDR3 sequence is CASSQGFGQGVSYGYTF. Here the CDR3 DNA reads TGTGCCAGCAGCCAAGGTTTCGGGCAGGGTGTTTCTTATGGCTACACCTTC.

The chain carries TRBV19 and TRBJ1-2; the D is unclear. Looked up from germline, CDR1 is LNHDA and CDR2 is SQIVND (reference sequence). This CDR3 is 13 amino acids long. Trimming removed 5 bases from V and 7 bases from J, with 14 bases in between. As DNA, the CDR3 is TGTGCCAGTAGTGCCCAGTTGGGAAGTGGCTACACCTTC. It is translated as CASSAQLGSGYTF.

The V and J genes are TRBV5-6 and TRBJ2-5; TRBD2 matches 11 bases. CDR1 SGHDT and CDR2 YYEEEE come from the germline V gene. The CDR3 covers 17 residues. V was clipped by 2 bases and J by 2 bases; unmatched bases: 8. The CDR3 nucleotides are TGTGCCAGCAGCTTACCTAGCGGGGGGAACTATCAAGAGACCCAGTACTTC. It specifies CASSLPSGGNYQETQYF.

The rearrangement joins TRBV18 to TRBJ2-1; maybe TRBD2 (5 bases). Per germline, CDR1 KGHSH and CDR2 LQKENI. V lost 4 bases, J lost 4 bases, and 8 bases lay in between. This CDR3 region has 13 residues. The CDR3 reads CASSRGLYNEQFF. CDR3 bases: TGTGCCAGCTCACGCGGACTTTACAATGAGCAGTTCTTC.

The V and J genes are TRBV19 and TRBJ2-5, with TRBD1 matching over 7 bases. J was trimmed by 2 bases and V by 4 bases; bases with no gene match: 4. From germline, CDR1 is LNHDA and CDR2 SQIVND (reference sequence). CDR3 size: 14 residues. The CDR3 region is CASSTQGQQETQYF. CDR3 DNA: TGTGCCAGTAGTACCCAGGGACAGCAAGAGACCCAGTACTTC.

This clone was recorded once. J is TRBJ1-5 and V is TRBV28; no firm D call. Trimming pared 8 bases from V and 6 bases from J, leaving 11 bases between. The CDR3 runs to 12 residues. Looked up from germline, CDR1 is MDHEN and CDR2 is SYDVKM. CDR3 amino acids: CASSPSPQPQHF. Here the CDR3 DNA reads TGTGCCAGCTCCCCTTCCCCTCAGCCCCAGCATTTT.

The J gene is TRBJ1-5, the V gene TRBV6-5, with TRBD1 identical over 7 bases. This CDR3 has 14 residues. The germline gives CDR1 MNHEY, CDR2 SVGAGI. The J segment lost 5 bases and the V segment lost 8 bases, leaving 9 bases of the junction unmatched. CDR3 DNA sequence: TGTGCCAGCTCAAACAGGGACAGCGATCAGCCCCAGCATTTT. Translating it yields CASSNRDSDQPQHF.

J is TRBJ2-1 and V is TRBV2, with no clear D. This CDR3 region has 12 residues. The germline V gene encodes CDR1 SNHLY and CDR2 FYNNEI. Trimming cost V 5 bases and J 10 bases, with 12 bases left between them. The CDR3 is CASSPEPSEQFF. The CDR3 bases are TGTGCCAGCAGTCCCGAACCTTCAGAGCAGTTCTTC. Supplemented by reference TRBV2 and TRBJ2-1, the full variable domain reads EPEVTQTPSHQVTQMGQEVILRCVPISNHLYFYWYRQILGQKVEFLVSFYNNEISEKSEIFDDQFSVERPDGSNFTLKIRSTKLEDSAMYFCASSPEPSEQFFGPGTRLTVL.

This clone was seen once. The chain couples TRBV12-3 or TRBV12-4 to TRBJ1-3, with a possible D match to TRBD1 (5 bases). The ends were cut back, 5 bases at V and 2 bases at J, with 7 bases in the middle. CDR3 length: 13 residues. This chain's CDR3 is CASSQGAGNTIYF. The CDR3, as DNA: TGTGCCAGCAGTCAGGGAGCTGGAAACACCATATATTTT.

The CDR3 DNA is TGTGCCAGCAGCCCCCGAACCGGGACAGGGGGCGTTCGCCTCACAGATACGCAGTATTTT. Its protein is CASSPRTGTGGVRLTDTQYF. The chain combines TRBV5-4 with TRBJ2-3, with 12 bases lining up with TRBD1. V lost 4 bases, J lost 2 bases, and 17 bases stayed unmatched. CDR1 is SGHNT and CDR2 is YYREEE in the germline V gene (reference sequence). This CDR3 has 20 amino acids.

The chain carries TRBV28 and TRBJ2-7; D assignment may be TRBD1 or TRBD2 (5 bases each). The germline gives CDR1 MDHEN, CDR2 SYDVKM. The CDR3 spans 15 residues. With 2 bases removed from V and 0 bases from J, the gap between germline ends came to 11 bases. The CDR3 nucleotides read TGTGCCAGCAGTTTAGCCTCGGGACCCTCCTACGAGCAGTACTTC. Its translation: CASSLASGPSYEQYF.

The rearrangement joins TRBV5-1 to TRBJ2-2, with 9 bases lining up with TRBD1. The CDR3 is made up of 16 amino acids. The J segment lost 0 bases and the V segment lost 4 bases, leaving 4 bases of the junction unmatched. Germline CDR1 is SGHRS and CDR2 is YFSETQ. This CDR3 reads CASSHGQGTNTGELFF. CDR3 DNA: TGCGCCAGCAGCCACGGACAGGGGACGAACACCGGGGAGCTGTTTTTT.

This chain links TRBV5-4 with TRBJ2-7; the D gene is possibly TRBD2 (6 bases). The ends were cut back, 4 bases at V and 6 bases at J, with 11 bases in the middle. The V gene's germline CDR1 is SGHNT and CDR2 YYREEE (reference sequence). The CDR3 length is 12 residues. The CDR3 DNA follows: TGTGCCAGCAGCATTACTAGCTTCGAGCAGTACTTC. It translates to CASSITSFEQYF.

V and J are TRBV7-9 and TRBJ1-2; tentative D call: TRBD1 (6 bases). CDR1 and CDR2 (germline): SEHNR, FQNEAQ (reference sequence). The CDR3 length is 18 residues. The germline V and J ends were trimmed by 5 bases and 0 bases, with 22 bases remaining between them. CDR3 amino acids: CASSQLLANRDTNYGYTF. CDR3 DNA sequence: TGTGCCAGCAGCCAACTCCTTGCCAACAGGGATACTAACTATGGCTACACCTTC.

V is TRBV3-1 (or the pseudogene TRBV3-2) and J is TRBJ1-1; D unclear. CDR3 size: 16 residues. Germline V gene sequence: CDR1 LGHDT, CDR2 YNNKEL (reference sequence). Trimming took off 3 bases at V and 0 bases at J, with 14 bases between the two ends. The CDR3 loop is CASSQWPRNMNTEAFF. CDR3 bases: TGTGCCAGCAGCCAGTGGCCCCGGAACATGAACACTGAAGCTTTCTTT.

The chain has TRBV4-1 and TRBJ1-2, with D uncertain. V gave up 0 bases and J gave up 4 bases, with 12 bases separating them. This CDR3 is 15 amino acids long. Germline V gene sequence: CDR1 MGHRA, CDR2 YSYEKL. CDR3 sequence (DNA): TGCGCCAGCAGCCAAGAAGGTCAGGTCGTCTATGGCTACACCTTC. It encodes CASSQEGQVVYGYTF.

This clone was seen more than once but under ten times. This CDR3 reads CASSTRQGNQPQHF. The CDR3 DNA reads as TGTGCCAGCAGTACGAGACAGGGTAATCAGCCCCAGCATTTT. The chain employs TRBV2 and TRBJ1-5; 7 bases map to TRBD1. This CDR3 has 14 residues. V dropped 5 bases and J dropped 4; count of bases not matched to a gene: 5. The germline CDR1 and CDR2 sequences are SNHLY and FYNNEI.

J is TRBJ2-7 and V is TRBV19; D uncertain. Germline CDR1 reads LNHDA; CDR2 reads SQIVND (reference sequence). Trimming removed 1 base from V and 3 bases from J, with 1 base in between. The CDR3 totals 11 residues. CDR3 region: CASSIGYEQYF. The CDR3 bases are TGTGCCAGTAGTATAGGCTACGAGCAGTACTTC.

The chain carries TRBV7-8 and TRBJ1-3; D is uncertain. Germline V gene sequence: CDR1 SGHVS, CDR2 FQNEAQ. V gave up 5 bases and J gave up 0 bases, with 11 bases separating them. This CDR3 has 15 amino acids. The CDR3, as DNA: TGTGCCAGCAGCAGCCTGGGAGTCTCTGGAAACACCATATATTTT. Its translation: CASSSLGVSGNTIYF.